Listed here are 11 T cell receptor beta chains from one sample, sequenced in a study of blood T cell repertoires in COVID-19. Profiled with immunoSEQ multiplex PCR; TCRdb holds only in-frame clones, not every one. This sample has hundreds of thousands of clones, with more than 80% found just once. The sample taken for sequencing was peripheral blood. The source of these receptors is a young woman with acute or convalescent COVID-19.

The chain joins TRBV23-1 to TRBJ2-7; D gene unclear. TRBV23-1 is an ORF for which the function is uncertain. The V end lost 0 bases, the J end lost 3 bases, and 9 bases lay between the germline ends. CDR3 size: 14 residues. The CDR3 protein is CASSQSHRFYEQYF. In nucleotides, the CDR3 is TGCGCCAGCAGTCAATCCCACAGATTCTACGAGCAGTACTTC.

The V and J genes are TRBV25-1 and TRBJ1-1; D may be TRBD1 (6 bases). The CDR3 length is 17 residues. V was clipped by 4 bases and J by 2 bases, with 20 bases between them. Germline V gene lookup returns CDR1 MGHDK and CDR2 SYGVNS. Here the CDR3 reads CASSVSRGRQKNTEAFF. The CDR3 bases are TGTGCCAGCAGTGTTTCCAGGGGTAGGCAGAAAAACACTGAAGCTTTCTTT.

This clone was recorded once. This chain's CDR3 is CASSEAPQETQYF. The CDR3 coding sequence is TGTGCCAGCAGTGAGGCACCGCAAGAGACCCAGTACTTC. The chain carries TRBV6-1 and TRBJ2-5; D is uncertain. CDR1 is MNHNS and CDR2 is SASEGT in the germline V gene. The CDR3 consists of 13 residues. Trimming removed 3 bases at V and 2 bases at J, with 7 bases between.

The genes are TRBV27 and TRBJ1-2; no definite D call. CDR1 MNHEY and CDR2 SMNVEV come from the germline V gene (reference sequence). V was shortened by 2 bases and J by 4 bases, with 11 bases between the two germline ends. The CDR3 has 14 amino acids. The CDR3 loop is CASSLKDGLYGYTF. The CDR3 DNA sequence: TGTGCCAGCAGTTTAAAAGACGGACTCTATGGCTACACCTTC.

The V gene is TRBV9, the J gene TRBJ1-1; 7 positions agree with TRBD1. V lost 4 bases, J lost 1 base, and 4 bases stayed unmatched. CDR3 length: 14 residues. The V gene's germline CDR1 is SGDLS and CDR2 YYNGEE. CDR3 residues: CASSLDRANTEAFF. CDR3 sequence (DNA): TGTGCCAGCAGCTTAGACAGGGCGAACACTGAAGCTTTCTTT.

This rearrangement joins TRBV27 to TRBJ2-5, with TRBD2 matching over 12 bases. This CDR3 is built from 16 residues. Trimming cost V 5 bases and J 4 bases; bases outside gene matches: 8. CDR1 and CDR2 from the germline V gene are MNHEY and SMNVEV (reference sequence). The CDR3, as DNA: TGTGCCAGCAGTACCCCTAGCGGGGGGGCCCCAGAGACCCAGTACTTC. Protein sequence: CASSTPSGGAPETQYF.

The chain carries TRBV27 and TRBJ1-2, with 8 bases identical to TRBD1. Germline V gene data show CDR1 as MNHEY and CDR2 as SMNVEV (reference sequence). CDR3 length equals 15 residues. V was clipped by 4 bases and J by 5 bases; unmatched bases: 9. CDR3 in amino acids: CASSWAGGLWYGYTF. The CDR3 DNA follows: TGTGCCAGCAGTTGGGCAGGGGGCCTGTGGTATGGCTACACCTTC.

The V and J genes are TRBV6-2 or TRBV6-3 and TRBJ1-2, with a weak D call TRBD1 (6 bases). V dropped 2 bases and J dropped 8 bases, with 12 bases sitting between them. Looked up from germline, CDR1 is MNHEY and CDR2 is SVGEGT. This CDR3 is built from 13 residues. This CDR3 reads CASSYADTGGYTF. CDR3 sequence (DNA): TGTGCCAGCAGTTACGCCGACACAGGGGGCTACACCTTC.

The J gene is TRBJ1-5, the V gene TRBV6-1, with 10 nucleotides matching TRBD1. Germline V gene sequence: CDR1 MNHNS, CDR2 SASEGT. This CDR3 region has 15 residues. V trimming: 1 base; J trimming: 5 bases; junction bases outside the gene matches: 2. The CDR3 sequence is CASSEETGGYQPQHF. CDR3 bases: TGTGCCAGCAGTGAAGAGACAGGGGGCTATCAGCCCCAGCATTTT.

CDR3 protein: CASSAGGTGTNEKLFF. The CDR3 DNA follows: TGTGCCAGCAGCGCCGGCGGGACAGGAACTAATGAAAAACTGTTTTTT. This sequence joins TRBV9 and TRBJ1-4; TRBD1 aligns across 8 bases. V lost 3 bases and J lost 1; bases outside the gene matches: 5. Germline CDR1 and CDR2: SGDLS and YYNGEE. The CDR3 extends over 16 amino acids.

The chain couples TRBV5-1 to TRBJ2-2; possibly TRBD1 for D (7 bases). The V end was cut by 3 bases, the J end by 5 bases, with 14 bases between. Germline V gene data show CDR1 as SGHRS and CDR2 as YFSETQ. The CDR3 runs to 15 residues. The CDR3 loop is CASSSGGRETGELFF. CDR3 sequence (DNA): TGCGCCAGCAGCTCAGGGGGTCGGGAGACCGGGGAGCTGTTTTTT. Filled out from reference TRBV5-1 and TRBJ2-2, the complete variable domain reads KAGVTQTPRYLIKTRGQQVTLSCSPISGHRSVSWYQQTPGQGLQFLFEYFSETQRNKGNFPGRFSGRQFSNSRSEMNVSTLELGDSALYLCASSSGGRETGELFFGEGSRLTVL.